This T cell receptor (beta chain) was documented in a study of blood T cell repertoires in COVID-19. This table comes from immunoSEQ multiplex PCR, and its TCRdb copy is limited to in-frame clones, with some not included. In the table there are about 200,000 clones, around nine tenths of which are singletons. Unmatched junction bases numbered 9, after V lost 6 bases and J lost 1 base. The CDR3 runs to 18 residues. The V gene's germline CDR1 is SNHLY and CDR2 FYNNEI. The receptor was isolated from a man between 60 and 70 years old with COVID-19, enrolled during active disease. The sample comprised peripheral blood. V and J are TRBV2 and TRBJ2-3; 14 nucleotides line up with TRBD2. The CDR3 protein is CASSAGTSGSWGTDTQYF. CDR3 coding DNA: TGTGCCAGCAGCGCCGGGACTAGCGGGAGTTGGGGCACAGATACGCAGTATTTT.